This TCR beta chain was recorded in a study of T-cell reconstitution after alpha-beta-depleted transplantation in children. Study-wide findings and caveats: In patients about two months after transplant, alpha-beta T cells reportedly arose from several hundred expanded graft clones. T cells produced anew were the main source of T-cell counts and diversity one year after transplant. High day-60 TCRbeta diversity in some patients came from surviving recipient T cells and thymic progenitors.

The table lists this clonotype with a few counts. Its antigen is as yet unknown. Unique molecular identifiers were incorporated into the prepared TCRbeta library. One entry per CDR3 protein results from TCRdb running MiXCR on the PCR reads. The data contain about a million distinct CDR3 sequences, around 30% of them singletons. This CDR3 spans 14 amino acids. Germline V gene lookup returns CDR1 SGHRS and CDR2 YFSETQ. Trimming left V 3 bases short and J 9 bases short, with 16 bases between. The TCR was taken from a boy under two years old who had a stem cell transplant for SCID, so the T cells may come from the graft donor. This specimen consisted of PBMCs, mostly from graft donor cells, obtained 360 days after TCRalphabeta/CD19-depleted stem cell transplant. The rearrangement links TRBV5-1 to TRBJ1-3; D might be TRBD1 (5 bases). The DNA of the CDR3 is TGCGCCAGCAGCTCGGGACCGGGAGGGCGCACCATATATTTT. It yields the protein CASSSGPGGRTIYF.